This TCR beta chain was retrieved from a study of CD8+ T cells in alopecia areata. Isolated RNA was reverse transcribed into cDNA used as the sequencing template. The assay was immunoSEQ multiplex PCR, and TCRdb's table has in-frame clones only and misses some. The sample lists about 220,000 clones, about 58% occurring once. Notes on the study in general: How baseline CD8+ expansion relates to response remains uncertain (there was one nonresponder).

This clone was counted between two and nine times. Its target is unknown. Described treatment: oral pan-JAK inhibitor, 5-10 mg twice daily. PBMCs provided sorted CD4+ and CD8+ T cells. Sample: CD4+ T cells sorted from blood, taken at week 4, from a patient treated with tofacitinib. The receptor was isolated from a human donor with alopecia areata.

CDR3 amino acids: CASSYLQGGSPLHF. The CDR3 coding sequence is TGTGCCAGCAGTTACCTCCAGGGAGGATCACCCCTCCACTTT. The rearrangement joins TRBV6-5 to TRBJ1-6, with D tentatively TRBD1 (5 bases). CDR1 is MNHEY and CDR2 is SVGAGI in the germline V gene. V shed 2 bases and J shed 10 bases, with 12 bases lying between them. The CDR3 contains 14 residues.